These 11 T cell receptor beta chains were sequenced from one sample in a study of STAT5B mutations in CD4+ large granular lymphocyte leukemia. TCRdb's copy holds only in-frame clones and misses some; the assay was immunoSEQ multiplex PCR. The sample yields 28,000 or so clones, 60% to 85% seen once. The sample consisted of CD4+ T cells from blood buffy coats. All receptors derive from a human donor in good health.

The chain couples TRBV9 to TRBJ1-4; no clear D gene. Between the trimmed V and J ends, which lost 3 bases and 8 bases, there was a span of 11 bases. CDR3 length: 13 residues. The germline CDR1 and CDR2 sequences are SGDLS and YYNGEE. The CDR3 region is CASSGALGEKLFF. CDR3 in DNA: TGTGCCAGCAGCGGGGCGTTGGGGGAAAAACTGTTTTTT.

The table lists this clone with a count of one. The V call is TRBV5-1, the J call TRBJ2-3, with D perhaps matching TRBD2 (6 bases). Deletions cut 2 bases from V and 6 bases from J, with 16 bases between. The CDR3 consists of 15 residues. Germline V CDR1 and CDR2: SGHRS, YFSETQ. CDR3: CASSFGGRTGDTQYF. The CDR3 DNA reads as TGCGCCAGCAGCTTCGGAGGGCGAACCGGGGATACGCAGTATTTT.

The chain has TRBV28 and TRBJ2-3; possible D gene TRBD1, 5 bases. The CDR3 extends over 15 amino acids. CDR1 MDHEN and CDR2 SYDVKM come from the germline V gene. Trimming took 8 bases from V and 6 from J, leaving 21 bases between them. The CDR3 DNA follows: TGTGCCAGCCGTACTGGGGCTTCCCACCGGGATACGCAGTATTTT. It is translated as CASRTGASHRDTQYF. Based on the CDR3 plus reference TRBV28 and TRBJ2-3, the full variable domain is DVKVTQSSRYLVKRTGEKVFLECVQDMDHENMFWYRQDPGLGLRLIYFSYDVKMKEKGDIPEGYSVSREKKERFSLILESASTNQTSMYLCASRTGASHRDTQYFGPGTRLTVL.

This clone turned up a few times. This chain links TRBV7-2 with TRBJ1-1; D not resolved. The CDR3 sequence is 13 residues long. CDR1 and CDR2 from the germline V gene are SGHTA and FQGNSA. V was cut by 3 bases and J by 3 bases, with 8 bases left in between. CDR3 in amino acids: CASSFGRDTEAFF. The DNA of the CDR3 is TGTGCCAGCAGCTTTGGGAGGGACACTGAAGCTTTCTTT.

This chain's CDR3 is CASSQGQMNVLTF. CDR3 nucleotides: TGTGCCAGCAGCCAAGGACAGATGAACGTCCTGACTTTC. This sequence joins TRBV14 and TRBJ2-6; D perhaps matches TRBD1 (5 bases). Trimming left V 1 base short and J 10 bases short, with 8 bases between. Germline V gives CDR1 SGHDN, CDR2 FVKESK. This CDR3 contains 13 residues.

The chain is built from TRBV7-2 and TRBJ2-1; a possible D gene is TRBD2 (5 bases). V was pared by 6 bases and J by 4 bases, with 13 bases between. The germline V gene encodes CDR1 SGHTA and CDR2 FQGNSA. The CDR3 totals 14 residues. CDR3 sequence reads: CASSGSWGYNEQFF. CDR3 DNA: TGTGCCAGCAGTGGGAGCTGGGGATACAATGAGCAGTTCTTC.

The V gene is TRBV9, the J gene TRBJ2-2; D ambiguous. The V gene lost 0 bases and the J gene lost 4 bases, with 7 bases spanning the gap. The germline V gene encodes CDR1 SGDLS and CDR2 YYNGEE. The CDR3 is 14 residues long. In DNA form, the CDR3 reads TGTGCCAGCAGCGTAGCCGGTGGCACCGGGGAGCTGTTTTTT. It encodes CASSVAGGTGELFF.

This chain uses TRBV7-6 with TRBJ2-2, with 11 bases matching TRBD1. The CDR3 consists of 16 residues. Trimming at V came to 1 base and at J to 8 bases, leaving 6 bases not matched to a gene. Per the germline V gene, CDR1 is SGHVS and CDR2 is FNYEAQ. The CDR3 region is CASSLGTGGASGELFF. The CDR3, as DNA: TGTGCCAGCAGCTTAGGGACAGGGGGCGCCTCAGGGGAGCTGTTTTTT.

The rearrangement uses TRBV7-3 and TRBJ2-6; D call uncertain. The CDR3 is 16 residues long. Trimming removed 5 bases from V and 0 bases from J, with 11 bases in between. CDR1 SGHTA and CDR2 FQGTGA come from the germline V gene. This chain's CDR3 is CASSPYPSSGANVLTF. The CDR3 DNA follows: TGTGCCAGCAGCCCCTACCCTAGCTCTGGGGCCAACGTCCTGACTTTC.

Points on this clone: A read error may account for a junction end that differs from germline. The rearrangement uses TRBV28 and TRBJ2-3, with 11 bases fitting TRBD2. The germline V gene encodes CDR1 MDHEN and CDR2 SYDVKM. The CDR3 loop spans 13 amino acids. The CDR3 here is CVAGGPSTDTQYF. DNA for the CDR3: TGCGTAGCGGGAGGGCCTAGCACAGATACGCAGTATTTT.

The CDR3 bases are TGTGCCAGCAGCTTATACCGGGACAGGGGAAGTCGGGAGACCCAGTACTTC. This encodes CASSLYRDRGSRETQYF. This chain joins TRBV11-2 and TRBJ2-5; 10 nucleotides line up with TRBD1. The CDR3 consists of 17 residues. From germline, CDR1 is SGHAT and CDR2 FQNNGV. The trim removed 2 bases at V and 5 bases at J, leaving 11 bases unmatched.